This T cell receptor (beta chain) was documented in a study of T cell repertoires in cytomegalovirus infection. TCRdb redid the calling of the reads with MiXCR, one entry per CDR3 protein. Of some 700,000 distinct CDR3 sequences in the sample, around 31% are singletons; the top ten hold 18%. This CDR3 comprises 15 residues. Trimming removed 0 bases at V and 4 bases at J, with 12 bases between. Germline V gives CDR1 SGHTA, CDR2 FQGNSA. This clonotype appeared many times. The target antigen is unknown. The V gene is TRBV7-2, the J gene TRBJ1-2; D gene uncertain. Source: cultured PBMCs, taken from culture after CMV antigen stimulation. The TCR comes from a human donor in good health (CMV status not recorded). Some clones in this sample may be carry-over from other donors' samples. CDR3 bases: TGTGCCAGCAGCTTAGCGGGCAGGACCACCTATGGCTACACCTTC. Translated: CASSLAGRTTYGYTF.